Below are 10 T cell receptor beta chains sequenced from a single sample in a study of shared T cell receptors in the human thymus. TCRdb keeps only in-frame clones here, not all; method: immunoSEQ multiplex PCR. The sample yields about 730,000 clones, approximately 83% seen once. These data were likewise used in another study, on human thymus T cells.

Sequenced material: thymocytes. Receptor source: a girl younger than two with a congenital heart defect.

V gene TRBV19 combines with J gene TRBJ1-1; D gene unclear. Germline V gene lookup returns CDR1 LNHDA and CDR2 SQIVND (reference sequence). V lost 6 bases and J lost 8, with 22 bases in between. This CDR3 is 15 amino acids long. The DNA for the CDR3 is TGTGCCAGTAGGACACGCCCCGGACTGCACCGAGAAGCTTTCTTT. It translates to CASRTRPGLHREAFF.

The V call is TRBV6-1, the J call TRBJ1-2; TRBD1 might be the D (6 bases). V lost 5 bases and J 6 bases, leaving 19 bases between the germline ends. This CDR3 has 15 amino acids. Germline CDR1 reads MNHNS; CDR2 reads SASEGT. CDR3 region: CASSFPNDGGHGYTF. In DNA, the CDR3 is TGTGCCAGCAGTTTCCCTAATGACGGGGGGCATGGCTACACCTTC.

The chain carries TRBV28 and TRBJ2-7, with a tentative D call TRBD1 (6 bases). The V and J ends lost 5 bases and 2 bases respectively, with 16 bases between them. CDR1 and CDR2 (germline): MDHEN, SYDVKM. The CDR3 runs to 15 residues. CDR3 nucleotide sequence: TGTGCCAGCAGTCCCACAGGGTCCCCAGCCTACGAGCAGTACTTC. Translated: CASSPTGSPAYEQYF.

This chain links TRBV6-5 with TRBJ2-5; the D is unclear. V was pared by 2 bases and J by 5 bases, with 15 bases between. The germline CDR1 and CDR2 sequences are MNHEY and SVGAGI. This CDR3 region has 15 residues. CDR3 nucleotides: TGTGCCAGCAGTTACAGACGGTCTGGCAGGGAGACCCAGTACTTC. This codes for CASSYRRSGRETQYF.

This rearrangement joins TRBV18 to TRBJ1-2, with 8 nucleotides matching TRBD1. Trimming at V came to 2 bases and at J to 1 base, leaving 12 bases not matched to a gene. CDR1 is KGHSH and CDR2 is LQKENI in the germline V gene. The CDR3 consists of 18 residues. The CDR3 loop is CASSPSRGRGVYNYGYTF. In nucleotides, the CDR3 is TGTGCCAGCTCACCATCCAGGGGGCGCGGGGTCTATAACTATGGCTACACCTTC.

J is TRBJ2-2 and V is TRBV11-3; D is possibly TRBD2 (6 bases). Germline V gene data show CDR1 as SGHNT and CDR2 as YENEEA. This CDR3 region has 16 residues. With 1 base removed from V and 4 bases from J, the gap between germline ends came to 13 bases. CDR3 loop: CASSLGRGSITGELFF. CDR3 nucleotide sequence: TGTGCCAGCAGCTTAGGGAGGGGATCGATCACCGGGGAGCTGTTTTTT.

With regard to this clone: The same CDR3 is also encoded by other DNA sequences in this sample. The CDR3 spells CASSEAPSPSSYNSPLHF. In DNA, the CDR3 is TGTGCCAGCAGTGAAGCGCCCTCACCTAGCTCCTATAATTCACCCCTCCACTTT. The gene calls are TRBV6-1 and TRBJ1-6; D call uncertain. Trimming took 0 bases from V and 0 from J, leaving 12 bases between them. Per the germline V gene, CDR1 is MNHNS and CDR2 is SASEGT. The CDR3 spans 18 residues.

The V gene is TRBV5-5, the J gene TRBJ2-7; TRBD2 matches at 10 bases. V lost 2 bases and J lost 2; bases outside the gene matches: 1. The CDR3 is made up of 14 amino acids. Per the germline V gene, CDR1 is SGHKS and CDR2 is YYEKEE (reference sequence). The CDR3 DNA sequence: TGTGCCAGCAGCTTCCTAGCGGGGGCCTACGAGCAGTACTTC. Translated: CASSFLAGAYEQYF.

This sequence joins TRBV29-1 and TRBJ2-3; perhaps TRBD1 as D (5 bases). This CDR3 has 13 residues. V was shortened by 7 bases and J by 4 bases, with 15 bases between the two germline ends. In germline, CDR1 is SQVTM, CDR2 ANQGSEA. CDR3 DNA sequence: TGCAGCGGCAATATGGACATCTCAGATACGCAGTATTTT. This sequence encodes CSGNMDISDTQYF.

This clone was counted a single time. This sequence joins TRBV11-2 and TRBJ2-7, with TRBD2 matching 8 bases. V lost 4 bases to trimming and J lost 0 bases; unmatched junction nucleotides: 2. Germline-derived CDR1 and CDR2 are SGHAT and FQNNGV. This CDR3 has 14 amino acids. The CDR3 is CASSSRGVSYEQYF. As DNA, the CDR3 is TGTGCCAGCAGCTCGCGGGGGGTCTCCTACGAGCAGTACTTC.